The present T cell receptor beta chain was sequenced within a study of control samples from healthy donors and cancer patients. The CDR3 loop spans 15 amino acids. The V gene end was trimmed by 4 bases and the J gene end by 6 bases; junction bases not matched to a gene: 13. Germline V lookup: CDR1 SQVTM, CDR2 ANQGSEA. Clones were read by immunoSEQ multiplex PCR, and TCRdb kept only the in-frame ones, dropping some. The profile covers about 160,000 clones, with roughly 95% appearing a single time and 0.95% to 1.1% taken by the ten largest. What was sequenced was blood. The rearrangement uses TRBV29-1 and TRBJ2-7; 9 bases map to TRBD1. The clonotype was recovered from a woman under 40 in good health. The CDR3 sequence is CSVGDTGGGLFEQYF. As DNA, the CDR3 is TGCAGCGTTGGTGATACAGGGGGCGGTTTATTCGAGCAGTACTTC.